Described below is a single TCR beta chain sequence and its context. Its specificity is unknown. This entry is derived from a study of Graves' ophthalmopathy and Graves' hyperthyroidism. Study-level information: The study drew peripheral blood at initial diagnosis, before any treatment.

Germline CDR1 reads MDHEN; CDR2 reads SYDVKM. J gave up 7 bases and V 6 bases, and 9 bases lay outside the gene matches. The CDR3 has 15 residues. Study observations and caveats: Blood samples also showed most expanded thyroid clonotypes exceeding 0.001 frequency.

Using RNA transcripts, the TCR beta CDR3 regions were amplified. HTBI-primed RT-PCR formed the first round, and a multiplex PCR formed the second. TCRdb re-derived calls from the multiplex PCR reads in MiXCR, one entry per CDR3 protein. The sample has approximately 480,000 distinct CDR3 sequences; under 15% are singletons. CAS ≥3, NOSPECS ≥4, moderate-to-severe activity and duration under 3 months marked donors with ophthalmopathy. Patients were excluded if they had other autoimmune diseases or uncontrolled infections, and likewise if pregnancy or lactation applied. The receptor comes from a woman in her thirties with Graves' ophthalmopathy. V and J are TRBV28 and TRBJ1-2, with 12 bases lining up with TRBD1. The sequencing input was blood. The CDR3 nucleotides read TGTGCCAGCAGCCCGGGACAGGGGGCTTTTTTTGGCTACACCTTC. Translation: CASSPGQGAFFGYTF.